A selection of T cell receptor beta chains follows, all from one sample in a study of blood T cell repertoires in COVID-19. The protocol was immunoSEQ multiplex PCR, while the TCRdb copy is restricted to in-frame clones and leaves out a portion. The data show about 280,000 clones, 85% to 90% seen once. Material for sequencing was PBMCs or T cells enriched from blood (not recorded which). All receptors come from a young woman with acute COVID-19. The CDR3 runs from the conserved cysteine through the conserved F or W. D genes are given only for firm matches. Some rows mark clone size as missing; the rest say once, few, many or name a class of expanded clone.

D: TRBD2; V: TRBV7-2; size: .; J: TRBJ2-7; DNA: TGTGCCAGCAGCTGGGGAGCGGGACCCAACTACGAGCAGTACTTC; CDR3: CASSWGAGPNYEQYF
D: TRBD1; V: TRBV23-1; size: .; J: TRBJ2-7; DNA: TGCGCCAGCAGGATGGACAGGGATTTTACCTACGAGCAGTACTTC; CDR3: CASRMDRDFTYEQYF
D: .; V: TRBV30; size: .; J: TRBJ2-7; DNA: TGTGCCTGGAGTCCAGGGTGGGAGCAGTACTTC; CDR3: CAWSPGWEQYF
D: TRBD1; V: TRBV5-6; size: .; J: TRBJ1-4; DNA: TGTGCCAGCAGCTTGGCCCGAGAGACAGGGATTAATGAAAAACTGTTTTTT; CDR3: CASSLARETGINEKLFF
D: TRBD1; V: TRBV9; size: .; J: TRBJ2-5; DNA: TGTGCCAGTGCCTCAGGGGGCTTGGAGACCCAGTACTTC; CDR3: CASASGGLETQYF
D: .; V: TRBV7-6; size: .; J: TRBJ2-7; DNA: TGTGCCAGCAGCTTAGGGGGCGGCAGGATGAGATCCTACGAGCAGTACTTC; CDR3: CASSLGGGRMRSYEQYF
D: TRBD1; V: TRBV6-5; size: .; J: TRBJ1-5; DNA: TGTGCCAGCAGCGCTGACAGGGGGGCTCAGCCCCAGCATTTT; CDR3: CASSADRGAQPQHF
D: TRBD1; V: TRBV5-1; size: .; J: TRBJ1-4; DNA: TGCGCCAGCAGCTTGGACTTGGGACAGGGGGAAAAACTGTTTTTT; CDR3: CASSLDLGQGEKLFF
D: .; V: TRBV29-1; size: .; J: TRBJ2-1; DNA: TGCAGCGGTACCCCGACAGTTAGGAGCTCCTACAATGAGCAGTTCTTC; CDR3: CSGTPTVRSSYNEQFF
D: TRBD2; V: TRBV7-6; size: .; J: TRBJ2-1; DNA: TGTGCCAGCAGCCCTACTAGCGGGAGTTACAATGAGCAGTTCTTC; CDR3: CASSPTSGSYNEQFF
D: .; V: TRBV21-1; size: .; J: TRBJ2-7; DNA: TGTGCCAGCAGCGCTCCGAGGACTAGCGGCTACGAGCAGTACTTC; CDR3: CASSAPRTSGYEQYF
D: TRBD2; V: TRBV4-2; size: .; J: TRBJ2-7; DNA: TGTGCCAGCAGCCCAAATCAGCTAGCGGGAGAAAATAGCTACGAGCAGTACTTC; CDR3: CASSPNQLAGENSYEQYF
D: .; V: TRBV7-3; size: .; J: TRBJ2-2; DNA: TGTGCCAGCAGCCCTATTATAGACAGCGGGGAGCTGTTTTTT; CDR3: CASSPIIDSGELFF
D: .; V: TRBV28; size: .; J: TRBJ1-5; DNA: TGTGCCAGCAGGCCTAGGAGATTGACTAGCAATCAGCCCCAGCATTTT; CDR3: CASRPRRLTSNQPQHF
D: .; V: TRBV4-1; size: once; J: TRBJ1-6; DNA: TGCGCCAGCAGCCAAGATACGGGGAGCGATTCACCCCTCCACTTT; CDR3: CASSQDTGSDSPLHF
D: .; V: TRBV2; size: .; J: TRBJ2-7; DNA: TGTGCCAGCACAGGGTTTAACGAGCAGTACTTC; CDR3: CASTGFNEQYF
D: .; V: TRBV10-3; size: once; J: TRBJ2-5; DNA: TGTGCCATCAGTGAGAGAGGGAACCAAGAGACCCAGTACTTC; CDR3: CAISERGNQETQYF
D: TRBD1; V: TRBV4-3; size: .; J: TRBJ2-3; DNA: TGCGCCAGCAGCCAAGGTAGGGCAGGGGGCCCGGCAGATACGCAGTATTTT; CDR3: CASSQGRAGGPADTQYF
D: .; V: TRBV2; size: .; J: TRBJ1-5; DNA: TGTGCCACCTCCAGGGAACAGAGCAATCAGCCCCAGCATTTT; CDR3: CATSREQSNQPQHF
D: .; V: TRBV5-4; size: .; J: TRBJ2-3; DNA: TGTGCCAGCAGCTCTGGAGGGGGCACAGATACGCAGTATTTT; CDR3: CASSSGGGTDTQYF
D: .; V: TRBV3-1/TRBV3-2; size: .; J: TRBJ2-3; DNA: TGTGCCAGCAGCCGGCGGGCGTTCACAGATACGCAGTATTTT; CDR3: CASSRRAFTDTQYF
D: .; V: TRBV30; size: .; J: TRBJ2-3; DNA: TGTGCCGGATTAGACTCAGATACGCAGTATTTT; CDR3: CAGLDSDTQYF
D: TRBD1; V: TRBV5-1; size: .; J: TRBJ2-5; DNA: TGCGCCAGCAGCTTGATGGGACAGGGTAGAGAGACCCAGTACTTC; CDR3: CASSLMGQGRETQYF
D: TRBD2; V: TRBV5-1; size: .; J: TRBJ2-1; DNA: TGCGCCAGCAGCTCGGTTGCACTAGCGGGAGTCGGCGAGCAGTTCTTC; CDR3: CASSSVALAGVGEQFF
D: .; V: TRBV5-5; size: .; J: TRBJ1-2; DNA: TGTGCCAGCAGCTTGGGGCCTGGCTACACCTTC; CDR3: CASSLGPGYTF
D: .; V: TRBV12-5; size: once; J: TRBJ2-2; DNA: TGTGCTAGTGGCCCCGCGCATTTCACCGGGGAGCTGTTTTTT; CDR3: CASGPAHFTGELFF
D: .; V: TRBV7-9; size: once; J: TRBJ2-7; DNA: TGTGCCAGCAGCCCCCGGGACAATCGCGAGCAGTACTTC; CDR3: CASSPRDNREQYF
D: TRBD1; V: TRBV6-4; size: .; J: TRBJ1-2; DNA: TGTGCCAGCAGTGCGACAGGGGGGTCCTATGGCTACACCTTC; CDR3: CASSATGGSYGYTF
D: .; V: TRBV12-5; size: .; J: TRBJ1-1; DNA: TGTGCTAGTGGCAGACACCTGAACACTGAAGCTTTCTTT; CDR3: CASGRHLNTEAFF
D: TRBD2; V: TRBV29-1; size: .; J: TRBJ2-7; DNA: TGCAGCGTTGAGTCTGCGGGGGGAAGCGAGCAGTACTTC; CDR3: CSVESAGGSEQYF
D: .; V: TRBV6-5; size: .; J: TRBJ1-4; DNA: TGTGCCAGCAGACTAGACGGTGCAACTAATGAAAAACTGTTTTTT; CDR3: CASRLDGATNEKLFF
D: .; V: TRBV19; size: .; J: TRBJ1-1; DNA: TGTGCCAGTAGTATCGGAGCGAACACTGAAGCTTTCTTT; CDR3: CASSIGANTEAFF
D: .; V: TRBV2; size: .; J: TRBJ1-6; DNA: TGTGCCAGCAGGATATCGGGGGATTCACCCCTCCACTTT; CDR3: CASRISGDSPLHF
D: .; V: TRBV7-2; size: .; J: TRBJ2-1; DNA: TGTGCCAGCAGCTTAGACGGGGTTGGGGAGCAGTTCTTC; CDR3: CASSLDGVGEQFF
D: TRBD2; V: TRBV18; size: .; J: TRBJ2-7; DNA: TGTGCCAGCTCACCAGACGGGAGGGCTTCCTACGAGCAGTACTTC; CDR3: CASSPDGRASYEQYF
D: .; V: TRBV27; size: once; J: TRBJ1-5; DNA: TGTGCCAGCAGTTTATCGCCCCCTGACAGATCCAATCAGCCCCAGCATTTT; CDR3: CASSLSPPDRSNQPQHF
D: TRBD1; V: TRBV18; size: .; J: TRBJ1-5; DNA: TGTGCCAGCTCACCGGGGACAGGTCAGCCCCAGCATTTT; CDR3: CASSPGTGQPQHF
D: TRBD2; V: TRBV27; size: .; J: TRBJ2-7; DNA: TGTGCCAGCAGCCTGTTTAGCGGGAGCTCCTACGAGCAGTACTTC; CDR3: CASSLFSGSSYEQYF
D: TRBD1; V: TRBV5-1; size: .; J: TRBJ1-1; DNA: TGCGCCAGCAGCGACAGGGGGCTTTCCGAAGCTTTCTTT; CDR3: CASSDRGLSEAFF
D: .; V: TRBV10-3; size: .; J: TRBJ1-2; DNA: TGTGCCATCAGTGATTCCCTTAACTATGGCTACACCTTC; CDR3: CAISDSLNYGYTF
D: .; V: TRBV6-1; size: few; J: TRBJ1-1; DNA: TGTGCCAGCAGTGAATTAGTCCAGCGCGGTTTCTTT; CDR3: CASSELVQRGFF
D: .; V: TRBV5-1; size: .; J: TRBJ1-3; DNA: TGCGCCAGCAGCTTGGGGCCATTGTACGGAAACACCATATATTTT; CDR3: CASSLGPLYGNTIYF
D: TRBD2; V: TRBV7-2; size: .; J: TRBJ2-1; DNA: TGTGCCAGCAGCTCGGGACTAGCGGGAGGCAATGAGCAGTTCTTC; CDR3: CASSSGLAGGNEQFF
D: TRBD2; V: TRBV7-3; size: .; J: TRBJ2-1; DNA: TGTGCCAGCAGCTCGACGCCGGGACTAGTCCCCGGTAGGTCCTACAATGAGCAGTTCTTC; CDR3: CASSSTPGLVPGRSYNEQFF
D: .; V: TRBV7-2; size: once; J: TRBJ1-3; DNA: TGTGCCAGCAGCTACTCTGTGGCTGGAAACACCATATATTTT; CDR3: CASSYSVAGNTIYF